This entry is about one TCR beta chain. The antigen remains undetermined. The data were taken from a study of cytomegalovirus exposure and HLA in healthy donors. Study results and limitations: Based on reports, TCR beta sequences accurately predicted HLA-A and HLA-B alleles for most subjects.

Germline-derived CDR1 and CDR2 are LNHDA and SQIVND (reference sequence). The length of the CDR3 is 14 residues. Trimming at V came to 5 bases and at J to 2 bases, leaving 3 bases not matched to a gene. The PCR employed 60 Vbeta primers together with 13 Jbeta primers. Generated by immunoSEQ multiplex PCR, the TCRdb table keeps only in-frame clones and is missing some. The ten top clones account for 1% to 1.5%, within a sample of just over 150,000 clones. There were likely unrecorded immune exposures, though donors were nominally healthy when sampled. This sequence originates from an older woman in good health and CMV-seronegative. The V gene is TRBV19, the J gene TRBJ1-5; 7 bases match TRBD1. Sequenced sample: PBMCs. The CDR3 sequence: CASSSDRGNQPQHF. The CDR3 coding sequence is TGTGCCAGTAGTTCCGACAGGGGCAATCAGCCCCAGCATTTT.